The 9 T cell receptor beta chains presented below share a single source sample, sequenced in a study of T cells in narcolepsy. Libraries were prepared by immunoSEQ multiplex PCR; TCRdb keeps only in-frame clonotypes and omits some of them. The sample records about 33,000 clones, 84% being singletons. Sequencing was done on a sample of CD45RA- memory CD4+ T cells from PBMCs. The receptors shown here come from a human donor with narcolepsy.

In DNA, the CDR3 is TGTGCCAGCAGCTCGGATGCAGGGGCCTTGAGAACTGAAGCTTTCTTT. It encodes CASSSDAGALRTEAFF. V gene TRBV5-4 combines with J gene TRBJ1-1, with D maybe TRBD1 (6 bases). CDR1 is SGHNT, CDR2 YYREEE, per germline (reference sequence). V gave up 3 bases and J gave up 5 bases, with 20 bases separating them. CDR3 length equals 16 residues.

The chain has TRBV28 and TRBJ2-4; D perhaps matches TRBD1 (5 bases). This CDR3 contains 16 residues. Germline V gives CDR1 MDHEN, CDR2 SYDVKM. The V end was cut by 5 bases, the J end by 0 bases, with 14 bases between. The CDR3 DNA reads as TGTGCCAGCAGTCCCTGGACACCTGAAGCCAAAAACATTCAGTACTTC. Residues: CASSPWTPEAKNIQYF.

The chain links TRBV6-1 to TRBJ2-3, with 9 bases aligning to TRBD2. The CDR3 is 15 amino acids. Looked up from germline, CDR1 is MNHNS and CDR2 is SASEGT. Losses at the gene ends were 6 bases for V and 2 bases for J; bases not matched to a gene: 6. CDR3 protein: CASRAKRGATDTQYF. CDR3 sequence (DNA): TGTGCCAGCAGAGCCAAGCGGGGGGCCACAGATACGCAGTATTTT.

The chain joins TRBV30 to TRBJ1-4; 7 positions agree with TRBD1. Germline V gene sequence: CDR1 GTSNPN, CDR2 SVGIG (reference sequence). V was clipped by 8 bases and J by 2 bases; unmatched bases: 5. The CDR3 is made up of 13 amino acids. This CDR3 is CAGGQDTNEKLFF. In DNA form, the CDR3 reads TGTGCCGGTGGACAGGACACTAATGAAAAACTGTTTTTT.

The chain joins TRBV30 to TRBJ2-1; 9 positions match TRBD2. Germline trimming cut 6 bases from V and 4 bases from J; bases unmatched to any gene: 10. From germline, CDR1 is GTSNPN and CDR2 SVGIG (reference sequence). The CDR3 covers 15 residues. CDR3 sequence reads: CACPTGTSPYNEQFF. CDR3 nucleotide sequence: TGTGCCTGCCCTACCGGGACTAGCCCGTACAATGAGCAGTTCTTC.

This chain connects TRBV6-4 to TRBJ2-1; D gene unclear. Trimming cost V 3 bases and J 11 bases, with 14 bases left between them. Germline V gene data show CDR1 as MRHNA and CDR2 as SNTAGT. The CDR3 loop spans 13 amino acids. The CDR3, as DNA: TGTGCCAGCAGTGAGCAGGACCTTCGACAGCAGTTCTTC. It yields the protein CASSEQDLRQQFF.

The chain has TRBV19 and TRBJ2-2; perhaps D is TRBD1 or TRBD2 (5 bases each). CDR3 length equals 16 residues. V dropped 1 base and J dropped 6 bases, with 15 bases sitting between them. Germline CDR1 LNHDA, CDR2 SQIVND (reference sequence). CDR3 protein: CASSIGWQGVAGELFF. The CDR3 nucleotides read TGTGCCAGTAGTATAGGTTGGCAGGGAGTGGCCGGGGAGCTGTTTTTT.

The CDR3 sequence is CASSAQAGNYGYTF. DNA for the CDR3: TGCGCCAGCAGCGCCCAGGCAGGCAACTATGGCTACACCTTC. The J gene is TRBJ1-2, the V gene TRBV4-3; D uncertain. This CDR3 region has 14 residues. The V gene lost 5 bases and the J gene lost 2 bases, with 12 bases spanning the gap. The V gene's germline CDR1 is LGHNA and CDR2 YSLEER.

This chain joins TRBV9 and TRBJ2-1, with 10 bases aligning to TRBD1. In germline, CDR1 is SGDLS, CDR2 YYNGEE. The CDR3 runs to 17 residues. Trimming at V came to 3 bases and at J to 4 bases, leaving 10 bases not matched to a gene. DNA of the CDR3: TGTGCCAGCAGCGGCGTAGACAGGGGGCCCAATTACAATGAGCAGTTCTTC. It specifies CASSGVDRGPNYNEQFF.